This entry lists 29 T cell receptor beta chains sequenced from one sample in a study of cytomegalovirus exposure and HLA in healthy donors. 13 Jbeta primers and 60 Vbeta primers were used for the PCR. Some clones are missing from TCRdb's copy, which holds only in-frame ones; the method was immunoSEQ multiplex PCR. This sample has about 97,000 clones, with roughly three quarters found just once. Source material: PBMCs. The receptors here all came from a male donor in good health and CMV-seropositive.

V is TRBV14 and J is TRBJ1-2; maybe TRBD1 (6 bases). CDR1 is SGHDN, CDR2 FVKESK, per germline. The CDR3 extends over 13 amino acids. V was cut by 4 bases and J by 7 bases, with 13 bases left in between. DNA of the CDR3: TGTGCCAGCAGCCTCCTGGGGGCGAGTGGCTACACCTTC. It is translated as CASSLLGASGYTF.

The genes are TRBV28 and TRBJ2-1; TRBD2 matches at 15 bases. J lost 0 bases, V lost 4 bases, and 10 bases had no gene match. The CDR3 contains 20 residues. Germline V gene lookup returns CDR1 MDHEN and CDR2 SYDVKM. The CDR3 here is CASSYVAGLAGGSSYNEQFF. DNA for the CDR3: TGTGCCAGCAGTTACGTGGCCGGACTAGCGGGAGGGAGCTCCTACAATGAGCAGTTCTTC. Full variable domain (outside the CDR3, taken from reference TRBV28 and TRBJ2-1): DVKVTQSSRYLVKRTGEKVFLECVQDMDHENMFWYRQDPGLGLRLIYFSYDVKMKEKGDIPEGYSVSREKKERFSLILESASTNQTSMYLCASSYVAGLAGGSSYNEQFFGPGTRLTVL.

The rearrangement links TRBV4-1 to TRBJ2-2; a possible D gene is TRBD1 (6 bases). In germline, CDR1 is MGHRA, CDR2 YSYEKL. The CDR3 sequence is 16 residues long. Trimming took off 0 bases at V and 3 bases at J, with 11 bases between the two ends. The CDR3 spells CASSQEPGAYTGELFF. The DNA for the CDR3 is TGCGCCAGCAGCCAAGAGCCAGGGGCTTACACCGGGGAGCTGTTTTTT.

This sequence joins TRBV6-6 and TRBJ1-5, with D possibly being TRBD1 (5 bases). The CDR3 extends over 15 amino acids. The ends were cut back, 8 bases at V and 1 base at J, with 15 bases in the middle. Per germline, CDR1 MNHNY and CDR2 SVGAGI (reference sequence). CDR3 loop: CASQNPQGSNQPQHF. The CDR3 DNA follows: TGTGCCAGCCAAAACCCCCAGGGAAGCAATCAGCCCCAGCATTTT.

Details on this clone: A junction end diverges from the germline sequence, so it may reflect a read error. This sequence joins TRBV7-9 and TRBJ2-6, with TRBD1 as a possible D gene (5 bases). Per the germline V gene, CDR1 is SEHNR and CDR2 is FQNEAQ (reference sequence). The length of the CDR3 is 15 residues. The CDR3 nucleotides read TGTGCCAGCAGCTTGCAAGGCTCTGGGGCCAACGGCCTGACTTTC. Protein: CASSLQGSGANGLTF. Full variable domain (remainder filled in from reference TRBV7-9 and TRBJ2-6): DTGVSQNPRHKITKRGQNVTFRCDPISEHNRLYWYRQTLGQGPEFLTYFQNEAQLEKSRLLSDRFSAERPKGSFSTLEIQRTEQGDSAMYLCASSLQGSGANGLTFGAGSRLTVL.

The chain combines TRBV2 with TRBJ1-5, with 9 bases fitting TRBD1. V was pared by 1 base and J by 7 bases, with 5 bases of the junction left unmatched. The CDR3 is 15 residues long. Germline CDR1 is SNHLY and CDR2 is FYNNEI. The CDR3 reads CASSEDSTGGQPQHF. The CDR3 nucleotides read TGTGCCAGCAGTGAAGACTCTACAGGGGGCCAGCCCCAGCATTTT.

The chain recombines TRBV18 with TRBJ1-5, with a weak D call TRBD1 (5 bases). Germline-derived CDR1 and CDR2 are KGHSH and LQKENI. The CDR3 has 13 amino acids. Between the trimmed V and J ends, which lost 7 bases and 6 bases, there was a span of 13 bases. The CDR3 nucleotides are TGTGCCAGCTTACAAGGGGAGGCTCAGCCCCAGCATTTT. It specifies CASLQGEAQPQHF.

The CDR3 loop is CAISPSGGEQFF. CDR3 bases: TGTGCCATCAGTCCTAGCGGGGGTGAGCAGTTCTTC. The genes are TRBV10-3 and TRBJ2-1, with 10 nucleotides matching TRBD2. V dropped 5 bases and J dropped 9; count of bases not matched to a gene: 1. Germline V gene sequence: CDR1 ENHRY, CDR2 SYGVKD. The CDR3 is made up of 12 amino acids.

This chain links TRBV7-9 with TRBJ2-7, with a tentative D call TRBD1 (6 bases). The CDR3 extends over 15 amino acids. Trimming pared 6 bases from V and 3 bases from J, leaving 18 bases between. CDR1 SEHNR and CDR2 FQNEAQ come from the germline V gene (reference sequence). The CDR3 region is CASSFPSAGVYEQYF. In DNA, the CDR3 is TGTGCCAGCAGTTTCCCCAGCGCAGGGGTCTACGAGCAGTACTTC.

CDR3 nucleotide sequence: TGTGCCAGCAGCTTATGGGACAGGGGGATTGGTAATGAAAAACTGTTTTTT. This translates into CASSLWDRGIGNEKLFF. The rearrangement uses TRBV11-2 and TRBJ1-4; 11 bases fit TRBD1. The V segment lost 2 bases and the J segment 4 bases; nucleotides outside the gene matches: 6. The CDR3 has 17 amino acids. CDR1 and CDR2 (germline): SGHAT, FQNNGV.

V usage is TRBV9 and J usage is TRBJ1-3; D is unclear. Germline assignment: CDR1 SGDLS and CDR2 YYNGEE. CDR3 length: 15 residues. V was trimmed by 2 bases and J by 0 bases, leaving 9 bases between them. DNA for the CDR3: TGTGCCAGCAGCGTCGGGGTTACCTCTGGAAACACCATATATTTT. Protein product: CASSVGVTSGNTIYF.

The chain combines TRBV30 with TRBJ2-2, with 8 bases matching TRBD2. CDR1 is GTSNPN and CDR2 is SVGIG in the germline V gene (reference sequence). V lost 2 bases and J lost 7; bases outside the gene matches: 3. The CDR3 covers 13 residues. The CDR3 region is CAWSSLAGGELFF. The CDR3 nucleotides are TGTGCCTGGAGTTCTCTAGCGGGCGGGGAGCTGTTTTTT.

The V call is TRBV7-2, the J call TRBJ2-5, with TRBD2 matching over 10 bases. The CDR3 runs to 16 residues. Trimming took 5 bases from V and 11 from J; bases not matched to a gene: 17. Germline V gene lookup returns CDR1 SGHTA and CDR2 FQGNSA. CDR3 DNA: TGTGCCAGCAGCCCGTACCCCGGACTCAGCGGGGGGGAGCAGTACTTC. It codes for CASSPYPGLSGGEQYF.

The chain couples TRBV9 to TRBJ2-1; 11 positions agree with TRBD2. Germline V gene sequence: CDR1 SGDLS, CDR2 YYNGEE. This CDR3 has 18 amino acids. The ends lost 0 bases at V and 0 bases at J; junction bases unmatched: 5. The CDR3 nucleotides are TGTGCCAGCAGCGTAGGACTAGCGGGGCTGAGCTCCTACAATGAGCAGTTCTTC. Amino acids: CASSVGLAGLSSYNEQFF. Full variable domain (missing parts from reference TRBV9 and TRBJ2-1): DSGVTQTPKHLITATGQRVTLRCSPRSGDLSVYWYQQSLDQGLQFLIQYYNGEERAKGNILERFSAQQFPDLHSELNLSSLELGDSALYFCASSVGLAGLSSYNEQFFGPGTRLTVL.

This chain links TRBV7-3 with TRBJ2-1, with D uncertain. V lost 5 bases and J 7 bases, leaving 15 bases between the germline ends. The germline CDR1 and CDR2 sequences are SGHTA and FQGTGA. The length of the CDR3 is 14 residues. The CDR3 sequence: CASSDEATSNEQFF. The CDR3 coding sequence is TGTGCCAGCAGCGACGAGGCTACCAGTAATGAGCAGTTCTTC. Combining the CDR3 with reference TRBV7-3 and TRBJ2-1 gives the whole variable domain GAGVSQTPSNKVTEKGKYVELRCDPISGHTALYWYRQSLGQGPEFLIYFQGTGAADDSGLPNDRFFAVRPEGSVSTLKIQRTERGDSAVYLCASSDEATSNEQFFGPGTRLTVL.

This rearrangement joins TRBV6-5 to TRBJ2-7; 7 positions agree with TRBD1. The CDR3 is made up of 13 amino acids. Germline CDR1 and CDR2: MNHEY and SVGAGI. Losses at the gene ends were 5 bases for V and 3 bases for J; bases not matched to a gene: 4. The CDR3 reads CASSQGQSYEQYF. CDR3 bases: TGTGCCAGCAGTCAGGGACAGAGCTACGAGCAGTACTTC.

The chain is built from TRBV5-1 and TRBJ1-2, with D perhaps TRBD1 (5 bases). The CDR3 sequence is 14 residues long. CDR1 is SGHRS and CDR2 is YFSETQ in the germline V gene. Trimming removed 0 bases at V and 6 bases at J, with 12 bases between. CDR3 loop: CASSLAGGLNGYTF. The CDR3 DNA reads as TGCGCCAGCAGCTTGGCGGGGGGTTTAAATGGCTACACCTTC.

V usage is TRBV2 and J usage is TRBJ2-1; 11 bases align to TRBD2. The CDR3 spans 16 residues. Germline CDR1 SNHLY, CDR2 FYNNEI. The V segment lost 6 bases and the J segment 4 bases; nucleotides outside the gene matches: 8. CDR3: CASRYGTSGQYNEQFF. CDR3 in DNA: TGTGCCAGCAGGTATGGGACTAGCGGACAATACAATGAGCAGTTCTTC.

This clone was seen a few times. The chain employs TRBV6-1 and TRBJ2-1; 11 bases agree with TRBD2. Trimming took 5 bases from V and 5 from J; bases not matched to a gene: 5. This CDR3 spans 15 amino acids. Germline V gives CDR1 MNHNS, CDR2 SASEGT. CDR3 nucleotides: TGTGCCAGCAGTAGAGGGACTAGCGGTAACAATGAGCAGTTCTTC. It yields the protein CASSRGTSGNNEQFF.

The chain combines TRBV19 with TRBJ2-7, with 9 bases aligning to TRBD1. Trimming took 5 bases from V and 4 from J; bases not matched to a gene: 3. The germline CDR1 and CDR2 sequences are LNHDA and SQIVND (reference sequence). The CDR3 extends over 13 amino acids. CDR3 in amino acids: CASSPDRGYEQYF. In nucleotides, the CDR3 is TGTGCCAGTAGTCCGGACAGGGGTTACGAGCAGTACTTC.

The J gene is TRBJ2-7, the V gene TRBV28; 7 positions match TRBD1. The CDR3 has 16 residues. Germline-derived CDR1 and CDR2 are MDHEN and SYDVKM. Trimming took 3 bases from V and 6 from J; bases not matched to a gene: 14. CDR3 nucleotide sequence: TGTGCCAGCAGTTTGCGAGGGGGCGGACTTAGATGCGAGCAGTACTTC. Translated: CASSLRGGGLRCEQYF. Full variable domain (outside the CDR3, taken from reference TRBV28 and TRBJ2-7): DVKVTQSSRYLVKRTGEKVFLECVQDMDHENMFWYRQDPGLGLRLIYFSYDVKMKEKGDIPEGYSVSREKKERFSLILESASTNQTSMYLCASSLRGGGLRCEQYFGPGTRLTVT.

The chain uses TRBV4-1 and TRBJ2-1; 7 positions match TRBD2. After removal of 4 bases from V and 8 bases from J, the junction contained 11 bases not matched to a gene. Per germline, CDR1 MGHRA and CDR2 YSYEKL. CDR3 length equals 15 residues. The CDR3 reads CASSPTLAGGYEQFF. CDR3 nucleotide sequence: TGCGCCAGCAGCCCAACGCTAGCCGGGGGGTATGAGCAGTTCTTC.

The chain joins TRBV7-8 to TRBJ2-1; D may be TRBD1 (5 bases). Germline V CDR1 and CDR2: SGHVS, FQNEAQ. V was shortened by 5 bases and J by 5 bases, with 10 bases between the two germline ends. This CDR3 is built from 13 residues. For the CDR3, the DNA is TGTGCCAGCAGCCCCGACAGAAACAATGAGCAGTTCTTC. It encodes CASSPDRNNEQFF.

The rearrangement links TRBV27 to TRBJ1-2; no clear D. V shed 8 bases and J shed 4 bases, with 23 bases lying between them. This CDR3 region has 16 residues. Germline CDR1 MNHEY, CDR2 SMNVEV (reference sequence). The CDR3 region is CASSLVAGYTFYGYTF. As DNA, the CDR3 is TGTGCCAGCTCTCTGGTGGCGGGGTACACGTTCTATGGCTACACCTTC.

A few counts support this clone. This chain links TRBV13 with TRBJ2-7; possible D gene TRBD2, 5 bases. The germline V and J ends were trimmed by 2 bases and 2 bases, with 10 bases remaining between them. Germline-derived CDR1 and CDR2 are PRHDT and FYEKMQ (reference sequence). The CDR3 is 14 residues long. Here the CDR3 reads CASSLTLATYEQYF. In DNA form, the CDR3 reads TGTGCCAGCAGCTTAACCCTAGCCACCTACGAGCAGTACTTC.

The rearrangement uses TRBV15 and TRBJ2-3, with 10 bases aligning to TRBD2. Trimming took 0 bases from V and 4 from J; bases not matched to a gene: 7. The CDR3 consists of 17 residues. Germline lookup yields CDR1 LNHNV and CDR2 YYDKDF (reference sequence). The CDR3 nucleotides read TGTGCCACCAGCAGAGATCTCAGCGGGAGGGGGCCAGATACGCAGTATTTT. Its protein product is CATSRDLSGRGPDTQYF.

This sequence joins TRBV4-3 and TRBJ2-5; a weak D match, TRBD2 (6 bases). V dropped 0 bases and J dropped 5 bases, with 19 bases sitting between them. Per the germline V gene, CDR1 is LGHNA and CDR2 is YSLEER. The CDR3 contains 17 residues. CDR3 in amino acids: CASSQDDRRELGETQYF. The DNA of the CDR3 is TGCGCCAGCAGCCAAGATGATCGCCGGGAGTTGGGGGAGACCCAGTACTTC.

This chain connects TRBV28 to TRBJ2-1, with 11 bases matching TRBD1. The germline V gene has CDR1 MDHEN and CDR2 SYDVKM. The V segment lost 6 bases and the J segment 5 bases; nucleotides outside the gene matches: 6. The CDR3 spans 15 residues. In DNA form, the CDR3 reads TGTGCCAGCAGGACTGCGGGACAGGGGGACAATGAGCAGTTCTTC. This gives the protein CASRTAGQGDNEQFF.

The sample holds a few counts of this clone. The V gene is TRBV6-5, the J gene TRBJ1-5; D is unresolved. The germline gives CDR1 MNHEY, CDR2 SVGAGI. Trimming removed 0 bases from V and 9 bases from J, with 15 bases in between. This CDR3 has 15 amino acids. CDR3: CASSYSMPILGPQHF. For the CDR3, the DNA is TGTGCCAGCAGTTACTCGATGCCCATACTAGGGCCCCAGCATTTT.